A selection of T cell receptor beta chains follows, all from one sample in a study of Graves' ophthalmopathy and Graves' hyperthyroidism. TCRdb ran MiXCR on the multiplex PCR reads and lists one entry per CDR3 protein. In the table there are 400,000 or so distinct CDR3 sequences, less than 20% of which are singletons. Source material: peripheral blood. These receptors were collected from a woman aged 18-29 years with stable Graves' hyperthyroidism. Each CDR3 is given with its conserved first and last residue. A D gene is named only where the DNA matches it firmly. Size values are once, few and many counts, or a class for expanded clones, and some rows have none.

DNA,CDR3,D,size,V,J
TGTGCCACCGAAGGCCATGGACAGGAGGGGCCCTATGGCTACACCTTC,CATEGHGQEGPYGYTF,TRBD1,many,TRBV10-3,TRBJ1-2
TGCGCCAGCAGCCATGCAGGGAACGAGCAGTACTTC,CASSHAGNEQYF,-,many,TRBV5-1,TRBJ2-7
TGTGCCAGCAGCCCCTATGGGGCTAGCAATCAGCCCCAGCATTTT,CASSPYGASNQPQHF,-,many,TRBV9,TRBJ1-5
TGTGCCACCAGTGATTTGTGGAACACTGAAGCTTTCTTT,CATSDLWNTEAFF,-,many,TRBV24-1,TRBJ1-1
TGTGCCAGCAGCTCGGCCGGGACAGGGGGTTGGAAACTGTTTTTT,CASSSAGTGGWKLFF,TRBD1,many,TRBV11-2,TRBJ1-4
TGTGCCAGCAGCTCCCTCCGGGGAGAGTCCTACGAGCAGTACTTC,CASSSLRGESYEQYF,-,-,TRBV11-2,TRBJ2-7
TGTGCCAGCAGCCTTCCGTCCGTCAGGCAACTGGGTGGCTACACCTTC,CASSLPSVRQLGGYTF,-,-,TRBV11-1,TRBJ1-2
TGTGCCAGCAGCAACCCTCGCGCTAGCAATCAGCCCCAGCATTTT,CASSNPRASNQPQHF,-,many,TRBV6-5,TRBJ1-5
TGCAGTGCTCCCCGGGGCTCTGGAAACACCATATATTTT,CSAPRGSGNTIYF,-,few,TRBV20-1,TRBJ1-3
TGTGCCAGCAGTTACTCGAGGCAGGGCGAGCAGTACTTC,CASSYSRQGEQYF,-,many,TRBV6-5,TRBJ2-7
TGCAGTGCTAGACCTCCCATGGAGACCCAGTACTTC,CSARPPMETQYF,-,many,TRBV20-1,TRBJ2-5
TGTGCCAGCAGCCCGGACCTGAACACTGAAGCTTTCTTT,CASSPDLNTEAFF,-,many,TRBV11-2,TRBJ1-1
TGCAGTGCCTACCGGGGGTCCTACGAGCAGTACTTC,CSAYRGSYEQYF,-,many,TRBV20-1,TRBJ2-7
TGCAGCGTCGTGGACAGGGGGCTGGGCTATGGCTACACCTTC,CSVVDRGLGYGYTF,TRBD1,many,TRBV29-1,TRBJ1-2
TGCGCCAGCAGCTTGGATGGGGTAGGTTCCTACGAGCAGTACTTC,CASSLDGVGSYEQYF,-,many,TRBV5-1,TRBJ2-7
TGTGCCAGCATTGGGACCGCAGGCTATGGCTACACCTTC,CASIGTAGYGYTF,-,many,TRBV6-2/TRBV6-3,TRBJ1-2
TGTGCCAGTACACCGAGCTCTGGAAACACCATATATTTT,CASTPSSGNTIYF,-,-,TRBV19,TRBJ1-3
TGTGCCAGAACCCTGCCCTGGGGGGGACAGAAGACTTTCTATGGCTACACCTTC,CARTLPWGGQKTFYGYTF,TRBD1,many,TRBV6-4,TRBJ1-2
TGTGCCAGCAGCCCGGGACTAGCGGGGGAACAAGAGACCCAGTACTTC,CASSPGLAGEQETQYF,TRBD2,many,TRBV4-2,TRBJ2-5
TGTGCCAGCAGCCAAGCGAGAGGGAACACCGGGGAGCTGTTTTTT,CASSQARGNTGELFF,-,-,TRBV3-1,TRBJ2-2
TGTGCCAGCAGCTTCAGAAACAGGGTTGGCAATCAGCCCCAGCATTTT,CASSFRNRVGNQPQHF,-,many,TRBV5-6,TRBJ1-5
TGTGCCACAACGAAGAAAGATGAAGCTTTCTTT,CATTKKDEAFF,-,many,TRBV19,TRBJ1-1
TGTGCCAGCAGTCCCACAGGGACCCGCGGCGGAGGCTACACCTTC,CASSPTGTRGGGYTF,-,-,TRBV2,TRBJ1-2
TGTGCCAGCAGTCAACCCGACGCGGGACTTCACGGGACCCAGTACTTC,CASSQPDAGLHGTQYF,-,-,TRBV2,TRBJ2-5
TGTGCCAGCAGTTTGGACAGGGGTGACGGCTACACCTTC,CASSLDRGDGYTF,TRBD1,many,TRBV12-3/TRBV12-4,TRBJ1-2
TGCAGCGTTATAAGTGGACGGAACATGAACACTGAAGCTTTCTTT,CSVISGRNMNTEAFF,-,many,TRBV29-1,TRBJ1-1
TGTGCCAGCAGCGAGCGGGGGGTCAATAACTATGGCTACACCTTC,CASSERGVNNYGYTF,-,many,TRBV7-2,TRBJ1-2
TGTGCCAGCAGTTGGGACAGGTCCACCTACGAGCAGTACTTC,CASSWDRSTYEQYF,TRBD1,many,TRBV12-3/TRBV12-4,TRBJ2-7
TGTGCCAGCAGTTTAGCCAGATATGGCTACGCCTTC,CASSLARYGYAF,-,many,TRBV12-3/TRBV12-4,TRBJ1-2
TGTGCCAGCAGTAAAGGGTTTAGCAATCAGCCCCAGCATTTT,CASSKGFSNQPQHF,-,-,TRBV25-1,TRBJ1-5
TGCGCCAGCAGCCAAAAAAATTTGGGGACAGTGTATAATTCACCCCTCCACTTT,CASSQKNLGTVYNSPLHF,TRBD1,few,TRBV4-1,TRBJ1-6
TGTGCCAGCAGCTTAGGGTATCGAGAGCAGTACTTC,CASSLGYREQYF,-,many,TRBV11-2,TRBJ2-7
TGTGCCATCGGCGACAGGGGGGTAGCCGAGCAGTACTTC,CAIGDRGVAEQYF,TRBD1,-,TRBV10-3,TRBJ2-7
TGTGCCAGCAGCTTGTCCGCCGGGACGGGGCGGATCAAGCAGTACTTC,CASSLSAGTGRIKQYF,-,many,TRBV5-6,TRBJ2-7
TGCAGTGCTAGTAGGTGGAGCGGCTACACCTTC,CSASRWSGYTF,-,many,TRBV20-1,TRBJ1-2
TGCGCCAGCAGCTTGACAGGGCAAGAGCAGTACTTC,CASSLTGQEQYF,-,many,TRBV5-1,TRBJ2-7
TGTGCCAGCTGCCACGCGGGACAGGGTATCTATGGCTACACCTTC,CASCHAGQGIYGYTF,TRBD1,-,TRBV3-1,TRBJ1-2
TGTGCCAGCAGGAGACTAGCGGAGTACGAGCAGTACTTC,CASRRLAEYEQYF,TRBD2,many,TRBV2,TRBJ2-7
TGTGCCAGTAGTCCTCGGACGTTCAATGGCTACACCTTC,CASSPRTFNGYTF,-,many,TRBV19,TRBJ1-2